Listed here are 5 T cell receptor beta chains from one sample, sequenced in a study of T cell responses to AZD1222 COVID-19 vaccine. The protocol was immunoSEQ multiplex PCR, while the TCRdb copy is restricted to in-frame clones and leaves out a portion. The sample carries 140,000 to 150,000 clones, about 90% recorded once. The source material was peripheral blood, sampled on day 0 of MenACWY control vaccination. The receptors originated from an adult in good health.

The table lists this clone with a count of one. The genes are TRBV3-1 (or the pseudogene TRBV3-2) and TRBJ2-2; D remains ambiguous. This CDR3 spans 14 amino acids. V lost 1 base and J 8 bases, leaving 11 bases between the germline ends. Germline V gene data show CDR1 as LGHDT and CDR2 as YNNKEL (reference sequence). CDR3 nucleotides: TGTGCCAGCAGCCAAGTCGCTCCGCAAGGGGAGCTGTTTTTT. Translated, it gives CASSQVAPQGELFF.

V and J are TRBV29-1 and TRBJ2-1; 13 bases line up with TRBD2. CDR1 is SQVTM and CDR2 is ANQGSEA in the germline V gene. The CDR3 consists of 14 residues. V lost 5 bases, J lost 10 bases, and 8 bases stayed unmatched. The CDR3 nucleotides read TGCAGCGTTCTCCGACTAGCGGGAGGTTTGGAGCAGTTCTTC. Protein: CSVLRLAGGLEQFF.

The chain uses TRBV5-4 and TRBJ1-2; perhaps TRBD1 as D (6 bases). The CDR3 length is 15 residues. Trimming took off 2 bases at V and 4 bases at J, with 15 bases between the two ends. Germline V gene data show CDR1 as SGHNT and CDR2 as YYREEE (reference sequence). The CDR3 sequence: CASSLVDRPIYGYTF. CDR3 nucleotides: TGTGCCAGCAGCTTAGTTGACAGGCCTATCTATGGCTACACCTTC.

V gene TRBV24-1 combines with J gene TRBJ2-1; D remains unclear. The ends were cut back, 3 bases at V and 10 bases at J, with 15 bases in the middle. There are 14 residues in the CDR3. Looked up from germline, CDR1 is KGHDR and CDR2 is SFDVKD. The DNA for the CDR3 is TGTGCCACCAGTGATCCAGAGCGCCCCTGGGAGCAGTTCTTC. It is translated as CATSDPERPWEQFF.

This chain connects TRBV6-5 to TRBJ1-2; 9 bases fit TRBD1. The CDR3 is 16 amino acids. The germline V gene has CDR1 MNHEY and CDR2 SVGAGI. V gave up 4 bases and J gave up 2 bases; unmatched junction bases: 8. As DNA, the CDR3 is TGTGCCAGCAGTTTGGGACAGGGACTATTCAACTATGGCTACACCTTC. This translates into CASSLGQGLFNYGYTF.